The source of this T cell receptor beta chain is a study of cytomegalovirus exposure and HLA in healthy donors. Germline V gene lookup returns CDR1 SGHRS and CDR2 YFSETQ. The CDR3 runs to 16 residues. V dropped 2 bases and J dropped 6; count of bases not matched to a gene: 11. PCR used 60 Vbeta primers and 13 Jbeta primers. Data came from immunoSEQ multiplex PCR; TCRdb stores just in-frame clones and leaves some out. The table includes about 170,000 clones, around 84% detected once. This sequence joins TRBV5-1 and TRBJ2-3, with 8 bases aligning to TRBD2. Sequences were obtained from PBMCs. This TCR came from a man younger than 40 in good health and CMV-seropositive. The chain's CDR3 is CASSFNTGSGGDTQYF. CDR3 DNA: TGCGCCAGCAGCTTTAATACGGGCTCGGGAGGGGATACGCAGTATTTT.